The clone carrying this T cell receptor beta chain occurred a few times. Its target is not known. Other DNA sequences within the sample encode an identical CDR3. The record originates from a study of beta chain features in type 1 diabetes. General study findings and limits: A potential PCR bias toward shorter templates would be equal in patient and control samples. Insertions were fewer and deletions more numerous at VDJ junctions in type 1 diabetes patients. Cells that show high TCR expression could be over-represented by cDNA sequencing.

V lost 2 bases to trimming and J lost 11 bases, with 9 bases between them. Germline CDR1 MNHEY, CDR2 SVGAGI. The CDR3 covers 11 residues. Isolated RNA was reverse transcribed in full, so expressed TCRB transcripts were sequenced. Read counts averaged about 3.57 million for samples of naive, central memory and regulatory T cells. Sequenced by immunoSEQ multiplex PCR; TCRdb stores in-frame clones only, minus some. The top ten hold approximately 0.099% of the sample, which has fewer than 650,000 clones, roughly a sixth seen once. This chain links TRBV6-5 with TRBJ1-1; D ambiguous. Sequenced input: naive CD4+ T cells from blood. The origin of this receptor is a man aged 18 to 30 in good health. This CDR3 reads CASSYKGGAFF. CDR3 in DNA: TGTGCCAGCAGTTACAAGGGTGGGGCTTTCTTT.